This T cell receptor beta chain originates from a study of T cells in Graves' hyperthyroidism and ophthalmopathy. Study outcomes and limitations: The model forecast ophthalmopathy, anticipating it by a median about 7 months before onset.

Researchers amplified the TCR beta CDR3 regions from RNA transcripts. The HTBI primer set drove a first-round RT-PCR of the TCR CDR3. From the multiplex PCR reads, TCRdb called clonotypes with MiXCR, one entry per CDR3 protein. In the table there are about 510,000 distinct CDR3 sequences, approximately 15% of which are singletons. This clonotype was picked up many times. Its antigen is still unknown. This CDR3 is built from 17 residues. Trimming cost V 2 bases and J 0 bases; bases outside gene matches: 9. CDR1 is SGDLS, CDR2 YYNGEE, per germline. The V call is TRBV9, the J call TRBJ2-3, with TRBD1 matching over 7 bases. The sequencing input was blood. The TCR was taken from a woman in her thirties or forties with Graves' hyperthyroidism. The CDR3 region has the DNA TGTGCCAGCAGCGTTCCGGGACAGCCGTCTAGCACAGATACGCAGTATTTT. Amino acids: CASSVPGQPSSTDTQYF.